This passage covers 20 T cell receptor beta chains from one sample sequenced in a study of naive and memory T cell subsets. An equimolar mix of two oligonucleotides served as the beta constant-region primer for TRBC1 and TRBC2. Ligated cDNA was amplified by four rounds of PCR with nested alpha and beta constant-region primers and SP2. One entry per CDR3 protein, called by TCRdb with MiXCR from the UMI-ligation and nested PCR reads. The sample has 95,000 to 150,000 distinct CDR3 sequences; around a third are singletons. Sequencing used central memory CD4+ T cells from blood. The receptors derive from a human donor in good health.

This chain uses TRBV28 with TRBJ1-4, with 10 bases identical to TRBD1. Trimming took 11 bases from V and 8 from J; bases not matched to a gene: 5. CDR3 size: 12 residues. Germline CDR1 reads MDHEN; CDR2 reads SYDVKM. The CDR3 protein is CASGTGVEKLFF. In DNA, the CDR3 is TGTGCCTCCGGGACAGGGGTCGAAAAACTGTTTTTT.

This clonotype was counted only a few times. At one boundary the junction diverges from the germline segment, which might be a read error. The chain combines TRBV3-1 with TRBJ1-1; D is possibly TRBD1 (5 bases). Germline loops: CDR1 LGHDT, CDR2 YNNKEL (reference sequence). This CDR3 spans 14 amino acids. CDR3 residues: CASSQEIPRTEAFF. The CDR3 bases are TGTGCCAGCAGTCAAGAAATACCCCGGACAGAAGCTTTCTTT.

There are a few counts of this clonotype. This rearrangement joins TRBV2 to TRBJ2-1, with 9 bases identical to TRBD1. CDR3 length equals 14 residues. Germline trimming cut 6 bases from V and 8 bases from J; bases unmatched to any gene: 8. The germline CDR1 and CDR2 sequences are SNHLY and FYNNEI. CDR3 nucleotide sequence: TGTGCCAGCAGGGACAGGGGATTGGTATATGAGCAGTTCTTC. As protein: CASRDRGLVYEQFF.

V and J are TRBV2 and TRBJ1-2; 10 bases match TRBD1. CDR1 is SNHLY, CDR2 FYNNEI, per germline. CDR3 length equals 13 residues. J was trimmed by 5 bases and V by 8 bases; bases with no gene match: 5. The CDR3 loop is CASWDRGGYGYTF. The CDR3 DNA reads as TGTGCCAGCTGGGACAGGGGTGGTTATGGCTACACCTTC.

This clonotype turned up a few times. The chain carries TRBV7-2 and TRBJ2-3; 8 bases agree with TRBD1. CDR1 is SGHTA, CDR2 FQGNSA, per germline. The CDR3 spans 14 residues. The junction had 4 bases not matched to a gene; V was cut back by 5 bases and J by 3 bases. CDR3 protein: CASSRRTGTDTQYF. The CDR3 nucleotides read TGTGCCAGCAGCCGGAGGACAGGGACAGATACGCAGTATTTT.

The sample holds one count of this clonotype. V is TRBV19 and J is TRBJ2-2; D is unresolved. The germline V gene has CDR1 LNHDA and CDR2 SQIVND (reference sequence). The V end lost 4 bases, the J end lost 6 bases, and 18 bases lay between the germline ends. There are 16 residues in the CDR3. The CDR3 sequence: CASSTQVSVPPGELFF. The CDR3 coding sequence is TGTGCCAGTAGTACCCAAGTATCGGTCCCTCCCGGGGAGCTGTTTTTT.

The genes are TRBV27 and TRBJ1-2; no firm D call. This CDR3 is built from 15 residues. The V gene's germline CDR1 is MNHEY and CDR2 SMNVEV (reference sequence). V dropped 3 bases and J dropped 4 bases, with 15 bases sitting between them. In nucleotides, the CDR3 is TGTGCCAGCAGTTTTGGCCCCGCCAGAATCTATGGCTACACCTTC. Its protein is CASSFGPARIYGYTF.

The genes are TRBV7-9 and TRBJ2-7, with 8 nucleotides matching TRBD1. V was clipped by 3 bases and J by 3 bases; unmatched bases: 7. This CDR3 is 15 amino acids long. Germline V lookup: CDR1 SEHNR, CDR2 FQNEAQ (reference sequence). The CDR3 coding sequence is TGTGCCAGCAGCTTGGTTAGGGACAGGAGCTACGAGCAGTACTTC. It codes for CASSLVRDRSYEQYF. The whole variable domain, filled in from reference TRBV7-9 and TRBJ2-7, reads DTGVSQNPRHKITKRGQNVTFRCDPISEHNRLYWYRQTLGQGPEFLTYFQNEAQLEKSRLLSDRFSAERPKGSFSTLEIQRTEQGDSAMYLCASSLVRDRSYEQYFGPGTRLTVT.

This clonotype appeared a few times. The J gene is TRBJ2-1, the V gene TRBV27; D remains ambiguous. The CDR3 is 12 amino acids. V lost 7 bases to trimming and J lost 7 bases, with 11 bases between them. Germline assignment: CDR1 MNHEY and CDR2 SMNVEV (reference sequence). The CDR3 DNA is TGTGCCAGCAATCGGAATACAAATGAGCAGTTCTTC. Translated, it gives CASNRNTNEQFF.

This chain joins TRBV7-9 and TRBJ1-1; possible D gene TRBD1, 5 bases. CDR1 is SEHNR and CDR2 is FQNEAQ in the germline V gene (reference sequence). The CDR3 runs to 15 residues. The ends were cut back, 1 base at V and 3 bases at J, with 12 bases in the middle. The CDR3 protein is CASSLGWGEDTEAFF. DNA for the CDR3: TGTGCCAGCAGCTTAGGTTGGGGGGAAGACACTGAAGCTTTCTTT.

The chain joins TRBV30 to TRBJ2-5; weak D call: TRBD1 (6 bases). Trimming pared 0 bases from V and 5 bases from J, leaving 13 bases between. The CDR3 sequence is 14 residues long. Germline V gene data show CDR1 as GTSNPN and CDR2 as SVGIG (reference sequence). CDR3 nucleotides: TGTGCCTGGAGTGTCCCATGGGGGCGCGAGACCCAGTACTTC. The encoded protein is CAWSVPWGRETQYF.

The V and J genes are TRBV20-1 and TRBJ2-1; D may be TRBD2 (6 bases). V was clipped by 5 bases and J by 2 bases, with 13 bases between them. The CDR3 is 14 residues long. Per the germline V gene, CDR1 is DFQATT and CDR2 is SNEGSKA (reference sequence). The DNA of the CDR3 is TGCAGTGCTCTACGACTAGTAACCTACAATGAGCAGTTCTTC. Protein sequence: CSALRLVTYNEQFF.

In its sample, this clonotype was seen a few times. The chain carries TRBV10-3 and TRBJ2-1; TRBD2 is a possible D gene (6 bases). Trimming stripped 4 bases from V and 5 bases from J, with 12 bases between. Germline assignment: CDR1 ENHRY and CDR2 SYGVKD. The length of the CDR3 is 14 residues. CDR3 sequence: CAISAGTVHNEQFF. The CDR3 DNA follows: TGTGCCATCAGTGCCGGGACTGTACACAATGAGCAGTTCTTC.

This clonotype came up a few times. The chain carries TRBV4-1 and TRBJ2-1; perhaps TRBD2 as D (6 bases). The V and J ends lost 4 bases and 9 bases respectively, with 25 bases between them. This CDR3 contains 17 residues. Germline CDR1 is MGHRA and CDR2 is YSYEKL. In DNA form, the CDR3 reads TGCGCCAGCAGCCCCCGAACTGGGACCGGGACGGGGGTTGAGCAGTTCTTC. Residues: CASSPRTGTGTGVEQFF.

V and J are TRBV11-2 and TRBJ2-7; 11 bases are a match to TRBD1. The germline gives CDR1 SGHAT, CDR2 FQNNGV. The CDR3 has 15 amino acids. With V trimmed by 4 bases and J by 2 bases, 4 bases remained unmatched. As DNA, the CDR3 is TGTGCCAGCAGCTCCGGACAGGGGGCCCCCTACGAGCAGTACTTC. It yields the protein CASSSGQGAPYEQYF.

With regard to this clonotype: One junction end does not reproduce the germline sequence, and a read error may be involved. The chain carries TRBV28 and TRBJ2-2; D is ambiguous. Germline V gene lookup returns CDR1 MDHEN and CDR2 SYDVKM. The CDR3 is 15 amino acids. Here the CDR3 reads CTSSSGLLSTGELFF. CDR3 nucleotides: TGTACCAGCAGTTCCGGTTTACTTTCCACCGGGGAGCTGTTTTTT.

The chain has TRBV10-2 and TRBJ2-7; no firm D call. CDR1 is WSHSY, CDR2 SAAADI, per germline. The CDR3 spans 14 residues. The ends were cut back, 6 bases at V and 0 bases at J, with 12 bases in the middle. CDR3 in amino acids: CASRQEILSYEQYF. CDR3 DNA: TGCGCCAGCAGGCAGGAAATCCTCTCCTACGAGCAGTACTTC.

A few counts support this clonotype. The V call is TRBV13, the J call TRBJ2-7; TRBD1 is a possible D gene (5 bases). Germline V gene data show CDR1 as PRHDT and CDR2 as FYEKMQ (reference sequence). The CDR3 loop spans 13 amino acids. The V end was cut by 4 bases, the J end by 3 bases, with 10 bases between. CDR3 amino acids: CASSSRADYEQYF. As DNA, the CDR3 is TGTGCCAGCAGCTCCAGGGCCGACTACGAGCAGTACTTC.

The chain recombines TRBV29-1 with TRBJ2-1; no clear D gene. Germline lookup yields CDR1 SQVTM and CDR2 ANQGSEA. The V end was cut by 1 base, the J end by 7 bases, with 5 bases between. The CDR3 length is 11 residues. The CDR3 nucleotides are TGCAGCGTTGAAGCTTTTAATGAGCAGTTCTTC. Translating it yields CSVEAFNEQFF.

The chain couples TRBV28 to TRBJ1-5, with TRBD1 identical over 11 bases. The CDR3 loop spans 17 amino acids. With 3 bases clipped from V and 1 base from J, the junction kept 5 bases outside the gene matches. Per the germline V gene, CDR1 is MDHEN and CDR2 is SYDVKM. CDR3 sequence: CASSLDRGLSSNQPQHF. In nucleotides, the CDR3 is TGTGCCAGCAGTTTGGACAGGGGGCTATCGAGCAATCAGCCCCAGCATTTT. The full variable domain, in which reference TRBV28 and TRBJ1-5 provide the parts outside the CDR3, is DVKVTQSSRYLVKRTGEKVFLECVQDMDHENMFWYRQDPGLGLRLIYFSYDVKMKEKGDIPEGYSVSREKKERFSLILESASTNQTSMYLCASSLDRGLSSNQPQHFGDGTRLSIL.